This T cell receptor beta chain was documented in a study of blood T cells in healthy people across ages. This clonotype was seen only a few times. V shed 4 bases and J shed 2 bases, with 10 bases lying between them. The CDR3 has 14 amino acids. Germline V gene sequence: CDR1 KGHDR, CDR2 SFDVKD. Every participating donor contributed roughly 10 milliliters of peripheral blood through a draw. Total RNA amounts of at least 6 micrograms were extracted per sample. A J-beta primer mix and a sample-barcoded 5' primer were used in a second PCR of about 7 to 12 cycles. Via MiXCR, TCRdb re-called the 5' RACE reads, giving one row per CDR3 protein. The table includes some 760,000 distinct CDR3 sequences, just under 25% detected once. This same sample was also taken into another study, of T cells of mothers and their children. That report adds: According to the study, all extracted RNA entered cDNA synthesis at around 1.6 ug per 15 ul.

The chain uses TRBV24-1 and TRBJ2-5; TRBD1 or TRBD2 may be the D gene (6 bases each). Sequenced input: blood. The clonotype originates from a boy younger than 18 in good health. The CDR3 DNA reads as TGTGCCACCAGTGACGCGGGGACACAAGAGACCCAGTACTTC. Amino acids: CATSDAGTQETQYF.